This T cell receptor (beta chain) stems from a study of identical twins. Study results and limitations: Twins' surplus sharing was weaker for beta out-of-frame sequences.

Unmatched junction bases numbered 7, after V lost 5 bases and J lost 4 bases. Germline loops: CDR1 SGHVS, CDR2 FQNEAQ. This CDR3 spans 16 amino acids. TCRdb re-derived calls from the 5' RACE reads in MiXCR, one entry per CDR3 protein. The sample contains hundreds of thousands of distinct CDR3 sequences, over 9% of which appear only once. This clonotype was observed a handful of times. The antigen remains unidentified. These data also formed part of another study, on yellow fever vaccine responses in identical twins.

Specimen: PBMCs. The chain combines TRBV7-8 with TRBJ2-5; 13 bases are a match to TRBD2. This clonotype originated in a woman younger than 30 in good health. In DNA form, the CDR3 reads TGTGCCAGCAGCCTCGGGACTAGCGGGACCCGAGAGACCCAGTACTTC. This translates into CASSLGTSGTRETQYF.